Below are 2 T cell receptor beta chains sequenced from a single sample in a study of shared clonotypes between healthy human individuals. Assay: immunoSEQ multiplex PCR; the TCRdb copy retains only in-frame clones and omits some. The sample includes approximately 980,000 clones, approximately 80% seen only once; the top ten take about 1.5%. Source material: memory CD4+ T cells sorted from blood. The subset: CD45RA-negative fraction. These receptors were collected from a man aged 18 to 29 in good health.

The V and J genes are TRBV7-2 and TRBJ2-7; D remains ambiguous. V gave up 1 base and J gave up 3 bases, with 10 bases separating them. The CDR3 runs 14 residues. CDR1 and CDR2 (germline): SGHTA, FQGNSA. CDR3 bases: TGTGCCAGCAGCTTAGGAGTCATGATCTACGAGCAGTACTTC. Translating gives CASSLGVMIYEQYF.

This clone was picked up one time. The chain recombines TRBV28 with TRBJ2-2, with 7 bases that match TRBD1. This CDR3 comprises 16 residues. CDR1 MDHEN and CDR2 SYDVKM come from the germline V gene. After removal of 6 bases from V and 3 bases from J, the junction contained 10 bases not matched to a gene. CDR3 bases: TGTGCCAGCAGCCAAGGGGGCAGAACTTACACCGGGGAGCTGTTTTTT. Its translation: CASSQGGRTYTGELFF.